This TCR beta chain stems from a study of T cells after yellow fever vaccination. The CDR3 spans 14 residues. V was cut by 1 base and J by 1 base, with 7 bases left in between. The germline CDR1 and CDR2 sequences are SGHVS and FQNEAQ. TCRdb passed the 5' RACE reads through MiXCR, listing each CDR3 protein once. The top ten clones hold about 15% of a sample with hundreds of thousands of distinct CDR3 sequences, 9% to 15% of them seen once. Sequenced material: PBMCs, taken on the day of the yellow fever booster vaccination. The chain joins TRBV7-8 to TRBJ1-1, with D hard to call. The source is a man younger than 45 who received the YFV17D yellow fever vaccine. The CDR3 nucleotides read TGTGCCAGCAGCTTAGTCAACGAGAACACTGAAGCTTTCTTT. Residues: CASSLVNENTEAFF.